The 29 T cell receptor beta chains in this list originate from one sample, sequenced in a study of blood T cell repertoires in COVID-19. Method: immunoSEQ multiplex PCR; TCRdb's copy keeps in-frame clones and lacks some. The table lists around 200,000 clones, 75% to 90% of them singletons. Material: peripheral blood. These receptors were collected from a man in his forties or fifties with acute or convalescent COVID-19.

The chain combines TRBV2 with TRBJ1-1, with TRBD1 as a possible D gene (5 bases). Germline CDR1 and CDR2: SNHLY and FYNNEI. Trimming took off 6 bases at V and 0 bases at J, with 23 bases between the two ends. This CDR3 contains 18 residues. The CDR3 sequence: CASRGESVTSWMNTEAFF. CDR3 nucleotide sequence: TGTGCCAGCAGGGGGGAATCCGTGACTAGCTGGATGAACACTGAAGCTTTCTTT.

This clone was seen only once. The gene calls are TRBV29-1 and TRBJ1-4; D is undetermined. V lost 5 bases to trimming and J lost 7 bases, with 11 bases between them. The CDR3 is 12 amino acids. Germline values: CDR1 SQVTM, CDR2 ANQGSEA. The DNA of the CDR3 is TGCAGCGTTTGGCAGGCCTCTGAAAAACTGTTTTTT. It encodes CSVWQASEKLFF.

The chain employs TRBV6-5 and TRBJ1-4; weak D call: TRBD1 (5 bases). With 3 bases removed from V and 5 bases from J, the gap between germline ends came to 10 bases. From germline, CDR1 is MNHEY and CDR2 SVGAGI. The CDR3 is 14 amino acids. The CDR3 protein is CASSYGGVNEKLFF. The CDR3, as DNA: TGTGCCAGCAGTTATGGGGGGGTGAATGAAAAACTGTTTTTT.

This clone was observed a single time. The sample contains more than one DNA sequence encoding this CDR3. The chain couples TRBV3-1 (or the pseudogene TRBV3-2) to TRBJ1-1; 8 positions match TRBD1. Germline-derived CDR1 and CDR2 are LGHDT and YNNKEL (reference sequence). V trimming: 4 bases; J trimming: 1 base; junction bases outside the gene matches: 2. This CDR3 spans 14 amino acids. The CDR3 here is CASSRGTGNTEAFF. DNA of the CDR3: TGTGCCAGCAGCCGCGGGACAGGGAACACTGAAGCTTTCTTT.

The J gene is TRBJ1-2, the V gene TRBV7-8; D is perhaps TRBD1 (6 bases). The length of the CDR3 is 17 residues. V was trimmed by 2 bases and J by 0 bases, leaving 16 bases between them. Germline assignment: CDR1 SGHVS and CDR2 FQNEAQ. CDR3 coding DNA: TGTGCCAGCAGCTTACGGACAGTGGACCTAGCTAACTATGGCTACACCTTC. Its protein product is CASSLRTVDLANYGYTF.

The chain carries TRBV29-1 and TRBJ2-6; 7 bases are a match to TRBD1. CDR1 SQVTM and CDR2 ANQGSEA come from the germline V gene. The CDR3 has 17 amino acids. Trimming took 6 bases from V and 1 from J; bases not matched to a gene: 12. DNA of the CDR3: TGCAGCGTCGCAGGGGGACCGGGCTCTTCTGGGGCCAACGTCCTGACTTTC. Protein: CSVAGGPGSSGANVLTF.

The chain employs TRBV15 and TRBJ2-1; D is unresolved. Germline CDR1 LNHNV, CDR2 YYDKDF (reference sequence). The CDR3 has 13 residues. Trimming shortened V by 0 bases and J by 10 bases, and 10 bases separated the two germline ends. CDR3 loop: CATSRDEAREQFF. In DNA, the CDR3 is TGTGCCACCAGCAGAGATGAGGCGAGAGAGCAGTTCTTC.

V gene TRBV5-1 combines with J gene TRBJ2-6; TRBD1 is a possible D gene (5 bases). This CDR3 has 15 residues. Between the trimmed V and J ends, which lost 3 bases and 4 bases, there was a span of 11 bases. The V gene's germline CDR1 is SGHRS and CDR2 YFSETQ. The CDR3 bases are TGCGCCAGCAGCTCCACAGGCTTCGGGGCCAACGTCCTGACTTTC. This gives the protein CASSSTGFGANVLTF.

V and J are TRBV5-1 and TRBJ1-1; TRBD1 matches at 8 bases. V dropped 2 bases and J dropped 3; count of bases not matched to a gene: 9. CDR1 SGHRS and CDR2 YFSETQ come from the germline V gene. This CDR3 has 16 residues. CDR3 in amino acids: CASSFQGARVYTEAFF. CDR3 coding DNA: TGCGCCAGCAGCTTTCAGGGGGCTCGAGTGTACACTGAAGCTTTCTTT.

The chain couples TRBV7-8 to TRBJ2-3; a possible D gene is TRBD2 (7 bases). Trimming left V 1 base short and J 3 bases short, with 17 bases between. CDR3 length: 17 residues. Germline values: CDR1 SGHVS, CDR2 FQNEAQ. The CDR3 DNA is TGTGCCAGCAGCTTAGTGGGGGGAGGGGGACGGACAGATACGCAGTATTTT. Its translation: CASSLVGGGGRTDTQYF.

CDR3 residues: CASSLVADSQETQYF. CDR3 DNA: TGCGCCAGCAGCTTGGTGGCAGATTCTCAAGAGACCCAGTACTTC. This rearrangement joins TRBV5-1 to TRBJ2-5, with D uncertain. Germline V gene sequence: CDR1 SGHRS, CDR2 YFSETQ. V shed 0 bases and J shed 2 bases, with 11 bases lying between them. The length of the CDR3 is 15 residues.

V is TRBV2 and J is TRBJ1-1; D remains ambiguous. In germline, CDR1 is SNHLY, CDR2 FYNNEI. CDR3 length: 14 amino acids. The V end lost 2 bases, the J end lost 7 bases, and 14 bases lay between the germline ends. This CDR3 is CASSESVRSGEAFF. The CDR3 nucleotides read TGTGCCAGCAGTGAATCCGTACGGAGCGGTGAAGCTTTCTTT. Together with reference TRBV2 and TRBJ1-1, the CDR3 gives the full variable domain: EPEVTQTPSHQVTQMGQEVILRCVPISNHLYFYWYRQILGQKVEFLVSFYNNEISEKSEIFDDQFSVERPDGSNFTLKIRSTKLEDSAMYFCASSESVRSGEAFFGQGTRLTVV.

V usage is TRBV9 and J usage is TRBJ2-7; maybe TRBD1 (5 bases). Germline V gene sequence: CDR1 SGDLS, CDR2 YYNGEE. The CDR3 spans 14 residues. V was cut by 4 bases and J by 0 bases, with 11 bases left in between. The CDR3 sequence is CASSPHRSSYEQYF. The DNA of the CDR3 is TGTGCCAGCAGCCCACACAGGAGCTCCTACGAGCAGTACTTC.

Written as DNA, the CDR3 is TGCGCCAGCAGCCACGGGACAGGGGCCCACTACGAGCAGTACTTC. Protein sequence: CASSHGTGAHYEQYF. The chain employs TRBV4-1 and TRBJ2-7, with 10 positions matching TRBD1. Trimming cost V 3 bases and J 3 bases; bases outside gene matches: 5. The CDR3 length is 15 residues. Germline assignment: CDR1 MGHRA and CDR2 YSYEKL.

The rearrangement joins TRBV6-5 to TRBJ1-5, with a tentative D call TRBD1 (6 bases). This CDR3 region has 14 residues. The V gene's germline CDR1 is MNHEY and CDR2 SVGAGI. V was clipped by 7 bases and J by 7 bases, with 17 bases between them. The CDR3 protein is CASIWGTGNQPQHF. The CDR3 DNA reads TGTGCCAGCATTTGGGGAACAGGGAACCAGCCCCAGCATTTT.

This clone has a single count. This chain joins TRBV24-1 and TRBJ1-3; the match to TRBD1 covers 10 bases. The CDR3 sequence is 16 residues long. CDR1 and CDR2 (germline): KGHDR, SFDVKD. The V gene end was trimmed by 4 bases and the J gene end by 4 bases; junction bases not matched to a gene: 6. The CDR3: CATSDSGQGSGNTIYF. The CDR3 DNA sequence: TGTGCCACCAGTGACTCGGGACAGGGGTCCGGAAACACCATATATTTT.

V is TRBV24-1 and J is TRBJ1-6; 9 bases line up with TRBD1. Germline loops: CDR1 KGHDR, CDR2 SFDVKD. The CDR3 is 16 amino acids. V was pared by 5 bases and J by 8 bases, with 9 bases of the junction left unmatched. The CDR3 loop reads CATSVEGTGQDSPLHF. The CDR3 DNA reads TGTGCCACCAGTGTTGAGGGGACAGGGCAAGATTCACCCCTCCACTTT.

CDR3 protein: CASSLGGAISGELFF. The CDR3 nucleotides are TGTGCCAGCAGCCTAGGGGGGGCTATCTCCGGGGAGCTGTTTTTT. The chain uses TRBV7-3 and TRBJ2-2, with a possible D match to TRBD2 (7 bases). This CDR3 comprises 15 residues. Germline values: CDR1 SGHTA, CDR2 FQGTGA. V lost 5 bases to trimming and J lost 6 bases, with 16 bases between them.

The V call is TRBV18, the J call TRBJ2-3, with D possibly TRBD1 on 5 matching bases. From germline, CDR1 is KGHSH and CDR2 LQKENI. The CDR3 runs 13 residues. V lost 0 bases to trimming and J lost 9 bases, with 10 bases between them. CDR3 sequence reads: CASSPPGVGTQYF. The DNA for the CDR3 is TGTGCCAGCTCACCACCAGGGGTGGGGACGCAGTATTTT.

This chain uses TRBV5-1 with TRBJ1-1; 9 nucleotides align to TRBD1. Germline V lookup: CDR1 SGHRS, CDR2 YFSETQ. The trim removed 0 bases at V and 2 bases at J, leaving 5 bases unmatched. This CDR3 has 16 residues. In DNA, the CDR3 is TGCGCCAGCAGCTTGGCGACAGGGGGTGTCAACACTGAAGCTTTCTTT. Translated, it gives CASSLATGGVNTEAFF.

The chain links TRBV27 to TRBJ1-4; TRBD1 agrees at 7 bases. This CDR3 is built from 18 residues. The V segment lost 3 bases and the J segment 0 bases; nucleotides outside the gene matches: 10. Germline V gives CDR1 MNHEY, CDR2 SMNVEV (reference sequence). The CDR3 reads CASSFTGTALSTNEKLFF. CDR3 DNA sequence: TGTGCCAGCAGTTTCACCGGGACAGCACTATCAACTAATGAAAAACTGTTTTTT.

The V call is TRBV9, the J call TRBJ2-1; TRBD2 matches at 12 bases. Germline CDR1 SGDLS, CDR2 YYNGEE. The CDR3 runs 18 residues. Trimming at V came to 2 bases and at J to 7 bases, leaving 13 bases not matched to a gene. CDR3 nucleotide sequence: TGTGCCAGCAGCGTTACCCCCCCTCTAGCGGGGGGGCGTAATGAGCAGTTCTTC. This gives the protein CASSVTPPLAGGRNEQFF. The variable domain in full, with the rest retrieved from reference TRBV9 and TRBJ2-1, is DSGVTQTPKHLITATGQRVTLRCSPRSGDLSVYWYQQSLDQGLQFLIQYYNGEERAKGNILERFSAQQFPDLHSELNLSSLELGDSALYFCASSVTPPLAGGRNEQFFGPGTRLTVL.

This chain connects TRBV9 to TRBJ1-3; TRBD1 matches 7 bases. Unmatched junction bases numbered 6, after V lost 1 base and J lost 2 bases. This CDR3 region has 16 residues. Germline-derived CDR1 and CDR2 are SGDLS and YYNGEE. The CDR3 bases are TGTGCCAGCAGCGTACGGGGAGACAGGGCTGGAAACACCATATATTTT. This translates into CASSVRGDRAGNTIYF. Full variable domain (rest looked up from reference TRBV9 and TRBJ1-3): DSGVTQTPKHLITATGQRVTLRCSPRSGDLSVYWYQQSLDQGLQFLIQYYNGEERAKGNILERFSAQQFPDLHSELNLSSLELGDSALYFCASSVRGDRAGNTIYFGEGSWLTVV.

CDR3 sequence: CASSSGTANSYEQYF. In nucleotides, the CDR3 is TGCGCCAGCAGCTCCGGGACAGCCAATTCCTACGAGCAGTACTTC. The rearrangement uses TRBV5-1 and TRBJ2-7, with 7 bases aligning to TRBD1. The CDR3 is 15 residues long. V trimming: 3 bases; J trimming: 1 base; junction bases outside the gene matches: 7. Germline V lookup: CDR1 SGHRS, CDR2 YFSETQ.

The chain uses TRBV30 and TRBJ1-5; possibly TRBD1 for D (6 bases). Germline-derived CDR1 and CDR2 are GTSNPN and SVGIG (reference sequence). The CDR3 covers 14 residues. The V end lost 5 bases, the J end lost 2 bases, and 13 bases lay between the germline ends. This chain's CDR3 is CAWSGEFGNQPQHF. CDR3 coding DNA: TGTGCCTGGTCAGGGGAGTTCGGCAATCAGCCCCAGCATTTT.

V usage is TRBV28 and J usage is TRBJ1-4; TRBD1 matches 10 bases. Unmatched junction bases numbered 12, after V lost 6 bases and J lost 11 bases. The CDR3 runs to 15 residues. The V gene's germline CDR1 is MDHEN and CDR2 SYDVKM. The CDR3 coding sequence is TGTGCCAGCAGGGGGGGGACAGGGGTAGAATGGAAACTGTTTTTT. It translates to CASRGGTGVEWKLFF.

The V call is TRBV28, the J call TRBJ1-4, with a weak D call TRBD1 (6 bases). Germline values: CDR1 MDHEN, CDR2 SYDVKM. The V gene lost 7 bases and the J gene lost 11 bases, with 29 bases spanning the gap. This CDR3 region has 17 residues. Here the CDR3 reads CASIGDSAGVALRKLFF. For the CDR3, the DNA is TGTGCCAGCATCGGGGATTCCGCAGGGGTTGCATTGCGGAAACTGTTTTTT.

This chain joins TRBV3-1 (or the pseudogene TRBV3-2) and TRBJ1-6; weak D call: TRBD1 (5 bases). V was trimmed by 3 bases and J by 10 bases, leaving 16 bases between them. Germline-derived CDR1 and CDR2 are LGHDT and YNNKEL (reference sequence). The CDR3 loop spans 15 amino acids. Here the CDR3 reads CASSHSGPGESPLHF. Written as DNA, the CDR3 is TGTGCCAGCAGCCATTCTGGGCCGGGGGAATCACCCCTCCACTTT.

The chain is built from TRBV11-2 and TRBJ1-1; TRBD1 matches at 8 bases. The CDR3 spans 18 residues. V lost 2 bases and J lost 1; bases outside the gene matches: 12. The germline gives CDR1 SGHAT, CDR2 FQNNGV. CDR3 amino acids: CASSLFPYDRGGNTEAFF. Here the CDR3 DNA reads TGTGCCAGCAGCTTATTTCCCTACGACAGGGGAGGGAACACTGAAGCTTTCTTT.